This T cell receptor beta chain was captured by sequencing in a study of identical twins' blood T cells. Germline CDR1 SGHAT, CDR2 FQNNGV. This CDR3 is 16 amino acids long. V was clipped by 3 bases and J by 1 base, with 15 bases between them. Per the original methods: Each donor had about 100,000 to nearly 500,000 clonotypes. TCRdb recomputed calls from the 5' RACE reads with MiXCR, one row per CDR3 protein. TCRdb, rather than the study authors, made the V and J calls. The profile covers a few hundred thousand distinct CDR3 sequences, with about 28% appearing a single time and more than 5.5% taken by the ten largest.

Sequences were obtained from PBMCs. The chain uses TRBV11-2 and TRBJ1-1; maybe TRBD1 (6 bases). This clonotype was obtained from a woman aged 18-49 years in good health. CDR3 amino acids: CASSFRTVSENTEAFF. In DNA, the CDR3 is TGTGCCAGCAGCTTCAGGACAGTGTCCGAGAACACTGAAGCTTTCTTT.